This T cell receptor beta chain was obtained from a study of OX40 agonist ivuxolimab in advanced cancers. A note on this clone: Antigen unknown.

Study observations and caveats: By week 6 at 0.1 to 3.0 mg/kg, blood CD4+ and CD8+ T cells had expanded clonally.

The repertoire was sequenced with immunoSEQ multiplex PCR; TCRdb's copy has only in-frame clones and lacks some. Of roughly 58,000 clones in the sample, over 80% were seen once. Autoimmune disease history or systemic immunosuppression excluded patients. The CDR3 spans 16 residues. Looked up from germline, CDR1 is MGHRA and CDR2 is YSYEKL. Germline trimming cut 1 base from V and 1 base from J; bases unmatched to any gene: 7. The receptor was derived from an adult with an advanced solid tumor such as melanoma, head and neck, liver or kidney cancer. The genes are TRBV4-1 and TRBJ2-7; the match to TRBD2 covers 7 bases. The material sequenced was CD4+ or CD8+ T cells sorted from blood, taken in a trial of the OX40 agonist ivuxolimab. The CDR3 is CASSQVTAGLSYEQYF. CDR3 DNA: TGCGCCAGCAGCCAAGTGACAGCGGGGCTATCCTACGAGCAGTACTTC.